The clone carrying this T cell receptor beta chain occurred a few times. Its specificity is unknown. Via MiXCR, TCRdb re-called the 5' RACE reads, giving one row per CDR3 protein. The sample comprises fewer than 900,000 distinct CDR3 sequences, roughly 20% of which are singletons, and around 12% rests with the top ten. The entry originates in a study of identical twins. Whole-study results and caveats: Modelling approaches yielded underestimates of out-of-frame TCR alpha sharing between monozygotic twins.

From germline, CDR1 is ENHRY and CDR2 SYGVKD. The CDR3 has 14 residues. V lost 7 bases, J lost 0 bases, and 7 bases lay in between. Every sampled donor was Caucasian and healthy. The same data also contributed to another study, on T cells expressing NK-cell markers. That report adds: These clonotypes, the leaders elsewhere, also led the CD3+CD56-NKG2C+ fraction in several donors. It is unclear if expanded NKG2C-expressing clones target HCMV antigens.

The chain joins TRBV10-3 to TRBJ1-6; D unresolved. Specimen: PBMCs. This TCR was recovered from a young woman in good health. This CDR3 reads CAIKGSSYNSPLHF. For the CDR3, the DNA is TGTGCCATCAAGGGCAGCTCCTATAATTCACCCCTCCACTTT.